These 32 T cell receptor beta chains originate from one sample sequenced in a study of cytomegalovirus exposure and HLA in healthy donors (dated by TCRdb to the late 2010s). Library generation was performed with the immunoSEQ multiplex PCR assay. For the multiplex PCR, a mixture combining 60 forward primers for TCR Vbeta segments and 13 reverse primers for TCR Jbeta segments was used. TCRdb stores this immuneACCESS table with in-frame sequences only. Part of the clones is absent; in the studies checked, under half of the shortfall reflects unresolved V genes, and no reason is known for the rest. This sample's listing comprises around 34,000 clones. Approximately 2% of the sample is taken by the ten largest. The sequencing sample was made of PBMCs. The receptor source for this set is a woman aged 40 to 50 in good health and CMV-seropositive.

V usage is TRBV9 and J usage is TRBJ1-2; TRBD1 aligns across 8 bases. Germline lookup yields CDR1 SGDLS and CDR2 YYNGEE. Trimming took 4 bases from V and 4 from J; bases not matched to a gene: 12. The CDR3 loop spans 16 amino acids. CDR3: CASSTFPGQESYGYTF. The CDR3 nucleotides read TGTGCCAGCAGCACATTCCCGGGACAGGAGTCCTATGGCTACACCTTC.

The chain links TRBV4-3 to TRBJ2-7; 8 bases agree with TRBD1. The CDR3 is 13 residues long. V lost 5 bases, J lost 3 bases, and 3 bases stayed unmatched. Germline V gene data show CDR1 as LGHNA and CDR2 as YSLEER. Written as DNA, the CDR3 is TGCGCCAGCAGCTCCGGGACAGGCTACGAGCAGTACTTC. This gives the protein CASSSGTGYEQYF.

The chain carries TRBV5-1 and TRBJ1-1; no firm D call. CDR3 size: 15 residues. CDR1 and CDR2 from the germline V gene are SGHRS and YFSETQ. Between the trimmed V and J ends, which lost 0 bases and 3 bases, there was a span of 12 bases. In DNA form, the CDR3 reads TGCGCCAGCAGCTTGGGGCGGTCCCTTTACACTGAAGCTTTCTTT. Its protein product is CASSLGRSLYTEAFF. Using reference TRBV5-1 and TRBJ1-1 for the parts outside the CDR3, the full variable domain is KAGVTQTPRYLIKTRGQQVTLSCSPISGHRSVSWYQQTPGQGLQFLFEYFSETQRNKGNFPGRFSGRQFSNSRSEMNVSTLELGDSALYLCASSLGRSLYTEAFFGQGTRLTVV.

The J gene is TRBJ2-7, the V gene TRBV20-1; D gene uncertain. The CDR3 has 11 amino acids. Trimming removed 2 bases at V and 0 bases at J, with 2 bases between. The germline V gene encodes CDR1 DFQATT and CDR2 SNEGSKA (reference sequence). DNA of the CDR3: TGCAGTGCTAGATACTCCTACGAGCAGTACTTC. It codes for CSARYSYEQYF.

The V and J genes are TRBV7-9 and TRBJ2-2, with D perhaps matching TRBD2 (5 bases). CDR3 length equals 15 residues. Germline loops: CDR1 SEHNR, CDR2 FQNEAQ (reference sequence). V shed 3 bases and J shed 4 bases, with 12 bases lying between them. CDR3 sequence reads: CASSFLSGSTGELFF. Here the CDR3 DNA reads TGTGCCAGCAGCTTTCTTTCGGGAAGCACCGGGGAGCTGTTTTTT.

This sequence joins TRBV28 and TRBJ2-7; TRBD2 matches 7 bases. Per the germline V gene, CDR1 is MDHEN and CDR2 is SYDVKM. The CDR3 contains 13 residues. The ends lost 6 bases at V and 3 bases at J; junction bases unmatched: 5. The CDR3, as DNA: TGTGCCAGCAGGCCGGGAGGTTTCTACGAGCAGTACTTC. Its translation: CASRPGGFYEQYF.

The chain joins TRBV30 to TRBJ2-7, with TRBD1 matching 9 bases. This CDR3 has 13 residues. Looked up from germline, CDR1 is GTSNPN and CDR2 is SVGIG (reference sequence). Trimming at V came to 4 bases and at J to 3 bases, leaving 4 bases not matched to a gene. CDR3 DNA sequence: TGTGCCTGGACCAGGGACAGGGACTACGAGCAGTACTTC. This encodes CAWTRDRDYEQYF.

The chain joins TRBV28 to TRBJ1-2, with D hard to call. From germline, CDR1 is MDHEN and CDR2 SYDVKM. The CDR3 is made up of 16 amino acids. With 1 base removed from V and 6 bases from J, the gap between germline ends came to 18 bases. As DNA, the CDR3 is TGTGCCAGCAGTTTATTCGCGAATCGACAATCACATGGCTACACCTTC. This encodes CASSLFANRQSHGYTF.

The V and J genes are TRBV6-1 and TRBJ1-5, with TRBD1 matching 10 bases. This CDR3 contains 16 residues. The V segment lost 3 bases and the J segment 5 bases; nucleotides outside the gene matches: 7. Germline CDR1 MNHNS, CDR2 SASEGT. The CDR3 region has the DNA TGTGCCAGCAGTGAGCTTGTCGGGACAGGGGATCAGCCCCAGCATTTT. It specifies CASSELVGTGDQPQHF.

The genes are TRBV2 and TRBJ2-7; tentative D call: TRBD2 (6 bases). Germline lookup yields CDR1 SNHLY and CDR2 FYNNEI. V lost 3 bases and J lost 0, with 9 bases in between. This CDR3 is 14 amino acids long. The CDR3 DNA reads TGTGCCAGCAGTGAGTCCGGGGGCTCCTACGAGCAGTACTTC. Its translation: CASSESGGSYEQYF. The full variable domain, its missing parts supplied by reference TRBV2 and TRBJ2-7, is EPEVTQTPSHQVTQMGQEVILRCVPISNHLYFYWYRQILGQKVEFLVSFYNNEISEKSEIFDDQFSVERPDGSNFTLKIRSTKLEDSAMYFCASSESGGSYEQYFGPGTRLTVT.

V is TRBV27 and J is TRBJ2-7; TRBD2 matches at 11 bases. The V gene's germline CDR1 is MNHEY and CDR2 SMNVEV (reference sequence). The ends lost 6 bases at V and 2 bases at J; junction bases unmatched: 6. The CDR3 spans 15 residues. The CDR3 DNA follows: TGTGCCAGCAGCAGAGGGACTAGCGGCCCCTACGAGCAGTACTTC. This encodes CASSRGTSGPYEQYF.

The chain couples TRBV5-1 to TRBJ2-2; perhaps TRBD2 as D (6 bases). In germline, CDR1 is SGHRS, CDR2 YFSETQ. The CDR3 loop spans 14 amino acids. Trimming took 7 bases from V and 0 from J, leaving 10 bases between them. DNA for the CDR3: TGCGCCAGCGATCCGGGGGCGAACACCGGGGAGCTGTTTTTT. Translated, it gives CASDPGANTGELFF.

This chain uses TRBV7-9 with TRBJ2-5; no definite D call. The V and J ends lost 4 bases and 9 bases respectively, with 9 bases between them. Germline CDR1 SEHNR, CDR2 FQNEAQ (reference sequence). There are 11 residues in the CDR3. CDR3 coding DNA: TGTGCCAGCAGCTCCGGGTCGGCCCAGTACTTC. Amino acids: CASSSGSAQYF.

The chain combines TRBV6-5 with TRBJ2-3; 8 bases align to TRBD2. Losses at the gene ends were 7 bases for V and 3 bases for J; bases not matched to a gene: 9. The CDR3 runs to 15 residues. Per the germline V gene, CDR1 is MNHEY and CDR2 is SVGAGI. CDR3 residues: CASTRDGRVTDTQYF. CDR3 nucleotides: TGTGCCAGCACCCGAGACGGGAGGGTGACAGATACGCAGTATTTT.

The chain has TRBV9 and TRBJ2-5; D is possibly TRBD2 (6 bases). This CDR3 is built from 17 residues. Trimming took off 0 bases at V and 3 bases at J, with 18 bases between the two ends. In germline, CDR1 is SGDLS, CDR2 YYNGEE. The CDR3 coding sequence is TGTGCCAGCAGCGTAGATCCCGGGGGAGCGCCAAAAGAGACCCAGTACTTC. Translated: CASSVDPGGAPKETQYF.

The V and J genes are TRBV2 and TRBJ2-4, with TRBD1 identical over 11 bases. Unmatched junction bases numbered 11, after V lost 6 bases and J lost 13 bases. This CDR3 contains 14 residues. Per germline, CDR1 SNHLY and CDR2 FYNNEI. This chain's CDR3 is CASSLGQGARSQYF. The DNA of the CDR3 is TGTGCCAGCAGCCTAGGACAGGGGGCCAGGTCCCAGTACTTC.

The chain's CDR3 is CASSLSVVQGETQYF. CDR3 bases: TGTGCCAGCAGCTTGTCCGTGGTCCAGGGAGAGACCCAGTACTTC. V usage is TRBV5-5 and J usage is TRBJ2-5; perhaps TRBD1 as D (5 bases). CDR3 length: 15 residues. The V gene's germline CDR1 is SGHKS and CDR2 YYEKEE (reference sequence). Trimming left V 1 base short and J 4 bases short, with 14 bases between.

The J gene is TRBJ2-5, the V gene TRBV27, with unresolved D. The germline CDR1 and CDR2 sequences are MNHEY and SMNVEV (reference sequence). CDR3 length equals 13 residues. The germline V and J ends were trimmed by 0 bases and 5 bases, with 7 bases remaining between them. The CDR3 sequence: CASSLSIRETQYF. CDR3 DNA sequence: TGTGCCAGCAGTTTATCGATTCGGGAGACCCAGTACTTC.

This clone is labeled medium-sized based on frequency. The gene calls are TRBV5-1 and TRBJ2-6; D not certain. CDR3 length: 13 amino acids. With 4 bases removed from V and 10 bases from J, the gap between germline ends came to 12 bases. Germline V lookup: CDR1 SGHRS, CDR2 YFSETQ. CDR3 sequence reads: CASSPLTSNVLTF. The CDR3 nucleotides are TGCGCCAGCAGCCCCCTTACTTCTAACGTCCTGACTTTC.

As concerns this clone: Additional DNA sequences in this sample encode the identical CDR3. The CDR3 reads CAWSYSVTPRRGGYTF. In DNA form, the CDR3 reads TGTGCCTGGAGTTACTCCGTGACGCCCCGGAGGGGTGGCTACACCTTC. The rearrangement links TRBV30 to TRBJ1-2; D might be TRBD1 (5 bases). The CDR3 runs 16 residues. Germline loops: CDR1 GTSNPN, CDR2 SVGIG (reference sequence). V dropped 2 bases and J dropped 7 bases, with 23 bases sitting between them.

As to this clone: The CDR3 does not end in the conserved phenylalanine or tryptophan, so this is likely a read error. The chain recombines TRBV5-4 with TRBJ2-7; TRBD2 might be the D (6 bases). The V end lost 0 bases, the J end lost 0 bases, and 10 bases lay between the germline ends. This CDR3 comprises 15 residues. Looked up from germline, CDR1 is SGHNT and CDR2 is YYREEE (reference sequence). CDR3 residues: CASSLELAGSYEQYL. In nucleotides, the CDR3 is TGTGCCAGCAGCTTGGAACTAGCAGGCTCCTACGAGCAGTACCTC.

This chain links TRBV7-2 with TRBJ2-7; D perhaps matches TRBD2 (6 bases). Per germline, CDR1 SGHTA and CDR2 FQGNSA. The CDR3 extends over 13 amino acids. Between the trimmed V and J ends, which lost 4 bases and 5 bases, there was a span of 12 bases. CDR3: CASSYYAGNEQYF. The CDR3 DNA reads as TGTGCCAGCAGCTATTACGCGGGAAACGAGCAGTACTTC.

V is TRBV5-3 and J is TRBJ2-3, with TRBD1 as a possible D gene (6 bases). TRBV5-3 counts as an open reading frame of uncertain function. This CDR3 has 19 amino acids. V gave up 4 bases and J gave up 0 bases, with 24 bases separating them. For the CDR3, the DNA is TGTGCCAGAAGCGTTCTGGACAGTTTTGAACGAACTAGCACAGATACGCAGTATTTT. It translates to CARSVLDSFERTSTDTQYF.

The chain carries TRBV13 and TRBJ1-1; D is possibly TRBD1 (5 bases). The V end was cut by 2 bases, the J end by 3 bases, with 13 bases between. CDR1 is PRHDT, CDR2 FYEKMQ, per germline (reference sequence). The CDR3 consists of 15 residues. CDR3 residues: CASSLRRGGDTEAFF. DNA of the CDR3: TGTGCCAGCAGCTTACGGAGGGGAGGTGACACTGAAGCTTTCTTT.

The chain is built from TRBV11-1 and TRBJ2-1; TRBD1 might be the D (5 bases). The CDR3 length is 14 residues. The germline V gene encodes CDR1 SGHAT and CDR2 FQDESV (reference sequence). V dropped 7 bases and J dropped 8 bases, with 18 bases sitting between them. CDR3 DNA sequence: TGTGCCAGCACCCCTCTCCCAAAAGGGGATGAGCAGTTCTTC. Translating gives CASTPLPKGDEQFF.

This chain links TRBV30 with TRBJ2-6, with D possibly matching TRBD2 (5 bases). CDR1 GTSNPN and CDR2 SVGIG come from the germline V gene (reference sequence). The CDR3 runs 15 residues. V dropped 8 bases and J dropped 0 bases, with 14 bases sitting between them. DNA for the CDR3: TGTGCCCGGACGAGGGCAGGCTCTGGGGCCAACGTCCTGACTTTC. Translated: CARTRAGSGANVLTF.

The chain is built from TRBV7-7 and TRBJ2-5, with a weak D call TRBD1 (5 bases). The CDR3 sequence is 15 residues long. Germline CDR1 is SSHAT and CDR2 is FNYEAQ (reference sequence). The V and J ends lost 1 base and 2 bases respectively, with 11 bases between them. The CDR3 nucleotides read TGTGCCAGCAGCTTAGGGGGCGGCAGTCAAGAGACCCAGTACTTC. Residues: CASSLGGGSQETQYF. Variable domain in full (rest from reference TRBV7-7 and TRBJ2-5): GAGVSQSPRYKVTKRGQDVTLRCDPISSHATLYWYQQALGQGPEFLTYFNYEAQPDKSGLPSDRFSAERPEGSISTLTIQRTEQRDSAMYRCASSLGGGSQETQYFGPGTRLLVL.

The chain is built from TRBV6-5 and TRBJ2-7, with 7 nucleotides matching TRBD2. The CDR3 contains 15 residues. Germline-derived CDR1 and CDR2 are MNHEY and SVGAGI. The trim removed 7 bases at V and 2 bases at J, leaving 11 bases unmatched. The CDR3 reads CASTNPGGGTYEQYF. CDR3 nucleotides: TGTGCCAGCACCAACCCTGGGGGGGGAACCTACGAGCAGTACTTC.

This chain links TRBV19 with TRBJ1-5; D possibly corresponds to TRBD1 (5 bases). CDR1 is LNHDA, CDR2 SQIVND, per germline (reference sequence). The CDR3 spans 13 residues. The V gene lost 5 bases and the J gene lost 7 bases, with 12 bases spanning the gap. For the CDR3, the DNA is TGTGCCAGTAGTGGCAGGGTTGGGCAGCCCCAGCATTTT. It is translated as CASSGRVGQPQHF.

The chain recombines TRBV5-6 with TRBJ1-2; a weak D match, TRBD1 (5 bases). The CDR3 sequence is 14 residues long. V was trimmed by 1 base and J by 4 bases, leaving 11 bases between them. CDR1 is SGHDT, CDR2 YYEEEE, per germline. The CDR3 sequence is CASSLRGRGYGYTF. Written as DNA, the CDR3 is TGTGCCAGCAGCTTGAGGGGTAGGGGCTATGGCTACACCTTC. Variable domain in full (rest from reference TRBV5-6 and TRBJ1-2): DAGVTQSPTHLIKTRGQQVTLRCSPKSGHDTVSWYQQALGQGPQFIFQYYEEEERQRGNFPDRFSGHQFPNYSSELNVNALLLGDSALYLCASSLRGRGYGYTFGSGTRLTVV.

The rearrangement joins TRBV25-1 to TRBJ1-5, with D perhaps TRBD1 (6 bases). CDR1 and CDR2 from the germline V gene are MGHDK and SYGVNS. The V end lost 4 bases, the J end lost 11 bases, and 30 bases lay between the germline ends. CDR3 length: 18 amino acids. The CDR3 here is CASSGGGLPGQPVCTQHF. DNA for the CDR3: TGTGCCAGCAGTGGGGGGGGCCTGCCGGGACAACCTGTTTGTACCCAGCATTTT.

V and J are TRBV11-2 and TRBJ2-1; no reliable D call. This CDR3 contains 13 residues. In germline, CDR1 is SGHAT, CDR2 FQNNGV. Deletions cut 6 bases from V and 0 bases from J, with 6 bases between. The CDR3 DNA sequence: TGTGCCAGCAGGAGGAGCTCCTACAATGAGCAGTTCTTC. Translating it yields CASRRSSYNEQFF. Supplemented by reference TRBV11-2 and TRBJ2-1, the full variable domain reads EAGVAQSPRYKIIEKRQSVAFWCNPISGHATLYWYQQILGQGPKLLIQFQNNGVVDDSQLPKDRFSAERLKGVDSTLKIQPAKLEDSAVYLCASRRSSYNEQFFGPGTRLTVL.